This TCR beta chain derives from a study of CD8 T cells in Susac syndrome. About 0.5 to 1 ug RNA was reverse transcribed with random hexamers. TCRdb re-called the immunoSEQ multiplex PCR reads with MiXCR, one entry per CDR3 protein. The repertoire holds around 220,000 distinct CDR3 sequences, with around nine tenths as singletons. V lost 11 bases and J lost 2, with 9 bases in between. This CDR3 contains 12 residues. Germline lookup yields CDR1 MNHEY and CDR2 SVGEGT. The genes are TRBV6-2 or TRBV6-3 and TRBJ2-2; D possibly corresponds to TRBD1 (6 bases). Sequenced sample: CD8+ T cells from PBMCs. The source of this sequence is a human donor with multiple sclerosis. The CDR3 sequence: CAFRGNTGELFF. The DNA of the CDR3 is TGTGCCTTCAGGGGTAACACCGGGGAGCTGTTTTTT.